The clone carrying this TCR beta chain was seen repeatedly, ten times or more. The antigen is unknown. Each CDR3 protein gets one entry after TCRdb re-called the 5' RACE reads with MiXCR. The sample has under 35,000 distinct CDR3 sequences, roughly a sixth seen once; the top ten hold 1.3% to 1.5%. These data come from a study of T-cell memory formation after mild COVID-19. CDR3 size: 16 residues. With V trimmed by 5 bases and J by 1 base, 5 bases remained unmatched. Germline V gene data show CDR1 as SGHTA and CDR2 as FQGNSA. Study-level findings and limits: The CD4+ clones that contracted clustered mainly within CM and EM, and the CD8+ clones concentrated in EMRA.

The V and J genes are TRBV7-2 and TRBJ2-3; the match to TRBD2 covers 11 bases. This sequence was found in an adult who had mild COVID-19 (a few samples of this study predate the infection). Cell type and time point are not known. Sequencing input: PBMCs or a T cell subset sorted from them (not recorded which). The CDR3 here is CASSPSTSGGTDTQYF. The DNA for the CDR3 is TGTGCCAGCAGCCCTTCGACTAGCGGGGGCACAGATACGCAGTATTTT.